A single sample gave rise to the 16 T cell receptor beta chains below, sequenced in a study of identical twins. MiXCR was run by TCRdb on the 5' RACE reads, yielding one entry per CDR3 protein. Seen here are approximately 670,000 distinct CDR3 sequences, less than 7% observed once, and the top ten hold about 1.8%. Sequencing was performed on naive T cells sorted from blood. Receptor source: a man aged 18 to 30 in good health.

In its sample, this clonotype was seen many times. The rearrangement uses TRBV4-1 and TRBJ2-1; 7 bases align to TRBD2. The germline V gene has CDR1 MGHRA and CDR2 YSYEKL. The CDR3 runs 18 residues. The V gene end was trimmed by 0 bases and the J gene end by 0 bases; junction bases not matched to a gene: 8. In DNA form, the CDR3 reads TGCGCCAGCAGCCAAGAAGTCGGGGGGACCCACTCCTACAATGAGCAGTTCTTC. Its protein is CASSQEVGGTHSYNEQFF.

The V gene is TRBV5-1, the J gene TRBJ1-1, with D maybe TRBD1 (5 bases). From germline, CDR1 is SGHRS and CDR2 YFSETQ. V lost 0 bases to trimming and J lost 3 bases, with 9 bases between them. The CDR3 is 14 residues long. The CDR3 sequence is CASSLVQGYTEAFF. The CDR3 DNA follows: TGCGCCAGCAGCTTGGTTCAGGGATACACTGAAGCTTTCTTT.

CDR3 nucleotide sequence: TGTGCCAGCAGGACGGTAGGATTCAGCGAGCAGTACTTC. This translates into CASRTVGFSEQYF. The gene calls are TRBV6-2 or TRBV6-3 and TRBJ2-7; D remains ambiguous. V was pared by 6 bases and J by 6 bases, with 15 bases between. CDR1 and CDR2 (germline): MNHEY, SVGEGT. The CDR3 is 13 amino acids.

This clonotype has a handful of counts. The genes are TRBV7-9 and TRBJ2-5; D might be TRBD2 (6 bases). With 5 bases removed from V and 4 bases from J, the gap between germline ends came to 17 bases. Germline V gene lookup returns CDR1 SEHNR and CDR2 FQNEAQ (reference sequence). The CDR3 is 15 amino acids. The CDR3 bases are TGTGCCAGCAGCCTACCCCCGGGAGTGGCAGAGACCCAGTACTTC. Residues: CASSLPPGVAETQYF.

This clonotype was seen a few times. CDR3 in amino acids: CASSLTGGVNTIYF. The CDR3, as DNA: TGTGCCAGCAGTTTGACAGGGGGTGTAAACACCATATATTTT. J is TRBJ1-3 and V is TRBV12-3 or TRBV12-4, with 9 bases that match TRBD1. The CDR3 consists of 14 residues. Trimming at V came to 3 bases and at J to 6 bases, leaving 3 bases not matched to a gene.

The sample holds many counts of this clonotype. The rearrangement links TRBV12-3 or TRBV12-4 to TRBJ1-6; 7 bases are shared with TRBD1. The CDR3 has 15 residues. The J segment lost 8 bases and the V segment lost 7 bases, leaving 11 bases of the junction unmatched. The CDR3 region has the DNA TGTGCCAGCACCCTGACAGGGCTCTGGCATTCACCCCTCCACTTT. It codes for CASTLTGLWHSPLHF.

This clonotype was counted ten times or more. This chain connects TRBV3-1 to TRBJ1-1; D gene ambiguous. V was pared by 2 bases and J by 8 bases, with 12 bases between. This CDR3 has 13 residues. In germline, CDR1 is LGHDT, CDR2 YNNKEL (reference sequence). CDR3 residues: CASSQYLAEEAFF. DNA of the CDR3: TGTGCCAGCAGCCAATATCTGGCGGAGGAAGCTTTCTTT.

The rearrangement uses TRBV6-2 or TRBV6-3 and TRBJ2-7, with TRBD2 matching 7 bases. Trimming took 0 bases from V and 3 from J; bases not matched to a gene: 5. CDR3 length equals 15 residues. CDR1 is MNHEY and CDR2 is SVGEGT in the germline V gene. The CDR3 loop is CASSYSSGRYYEQYV. The CDR3 bases are TGTGCCAGCAGTTACTCTAGCGGGCGCTACTACGAGCAGTACGTC.

Ten or more counts support this clonotype. This chain links TRBV21-1 with TRBJ1-5; TRBD1 is the table's D call, not checked against the DNA. TRBV21-1 is a pseudogene locus. The CDR3 covers 15 residues. CDR3 in DNA: TGTGCCAGCAGCAAAGGGGGCCGAAGCAATCAGCCCCAGCATTTT. Translating gives CASSKGGRSNQPQHF.

The V call is TRBV10-3, the J call TRBJ2-6, with TRBD1 matching over 8 bases. J lost 0 bases, V lost 10 bases, and 8 bases had no gene match. This CDR3 contains 16 residues. CDR1 and CDR2 (germline): ENHRY, SYGVKD. CDR3 in amino acids: CATTGTGDSGANVLTF. Here the CDR3 DNA reads TGTGCCACCACCGGGACAGGCGACTCTGGGGCCAACGTCCTGACTTTC.

This clonotype was seen a few times. The chain combines TRBV27 with TRBJ1-5; TRBD1 matches at 7 bases. The trim removed 5 bases at V and 1 base at J, leaving 8 bases unmatched. Germline V gene data show CDR1 as MNHEY and CDR2 as SMNVEV (reference sequence). This CDR3 is built from 16 residues. CDR3 nucleotides: TGTGCCAGCAGTCTACAGGGGTTGGCGAGCAATCAGCCCCAGCATTTT. As protein: CASSLQGLASNQPQHF.

The chain is built from TRBV14 and TRBJ2-4; tentatively, D is TRBD1 (5 bases). CDR1 and CDR2 from the germline V gene are SGHDN and FVKESK. CDR3 length equals 15 residues. V lost 4 bases and J 9 bases, leaving 19 bases between the germline ends. The CDR3 DNA reads as TGTGCCAGCAGCCCTTCTACGGACATGTCGGCCATTCAGTACTTC. Protein sequence: CASSPSTDMSAIQYF. The entire variable domain, with the rest obtained from reference TRBV14 and TRBJ2-4, is as follows: EAGVTQFPSHSVIEKGQTVTLRCDPISGHDNLYWYRRVMGKEIKFLLHFVKESKQDESGMPNNRFLAERTGGTYSTLKVQPAELEDSGVYFCASSPSTDMSAIQYFGAGTRLSVL.

This clonotype was observed many times. V gene TRBV12-3 or TRBV12-4 combines with J gene TRBJ2-3, with D uncertain. The ends were cut back, 8 bases at V and 2 bases at J, with 5 bases in the middle. CDR3 length: 11 amino acids. The CDR3 loop is CASGVTDTQYF. The CDR3 region has the DNA TGTGCCAGCGGGGTCACAGATACGCAGTATTTT.

The table lists this clonotype with many counts. The rearrangement links TRBV28 to TRBJ2-5, with 7 bases fitting TRBD1. This CDR3 spans 15 amino acids. The V and J ends lost 6 bases and 5 bases, in that order; junction bases with no gene match: 12. Germline loops: CDR1 MDHEN, CDR2 SYDVKM. The CDR3 here is CASSQGDSQMETQYF. The DNA of the CDR3 is TGTGCCAGCAGCCAGGGGGACAGCCAAATGGAGACCCAGTACTTC.

This clonotype turned up a few times. The chain has TRBV12-5 and TRBJ1-1; 10 positions agree with TRBD1. The germline CDR1 and CDR2 sequences are LGHNT and FRNRAP. Trimming removed 6 bases from V and 7 bases from J; junction bases left unmatched: 5. There are 13 residues in the CDR3. In DNA form, the CDR3 reads TGTGCTAGTGGCCACCGGGACAGGGGTGAAGCTTTCTTT. It is translated as CASGHRDRGEAFF.

This clonotype showed up many times. The V call is TRBV20-1, the J call TRBJ2-7; possible D gene TRBD2, 5 bases. CDR1 is DFQATT, CDR2 SNEGSKA, per germline (reference sequence). The CDR3 length is 12 residues. DNA of the CDR3: TGCAGCACTAAAGCGGACCCTATCGAGCAGTACTTC. Encoded protein: CSTKADPIEQYF.